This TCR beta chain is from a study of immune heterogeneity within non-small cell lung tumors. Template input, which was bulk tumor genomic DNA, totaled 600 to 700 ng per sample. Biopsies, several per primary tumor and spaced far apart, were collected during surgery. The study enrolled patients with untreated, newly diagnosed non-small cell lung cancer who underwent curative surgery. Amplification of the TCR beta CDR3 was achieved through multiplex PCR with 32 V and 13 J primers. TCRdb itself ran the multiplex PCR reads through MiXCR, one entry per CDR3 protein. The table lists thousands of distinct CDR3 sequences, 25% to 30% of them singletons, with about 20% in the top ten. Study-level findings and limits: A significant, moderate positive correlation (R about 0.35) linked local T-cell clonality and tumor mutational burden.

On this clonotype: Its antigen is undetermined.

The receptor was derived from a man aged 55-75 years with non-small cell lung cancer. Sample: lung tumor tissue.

For the CDR3, the DNA is TGTGCCAGAACGGGGGGGGGCAATCAGCCCCAGCATTTT. It codes for CARTGGGNQPQHF. The V and J genes are TRBV12-3 or TRBV12-4 and TRBJ1-5, with a weak D call TRBD1 (5 bases). The V and J ends lost 9 bases and 2 bases respectively, with 11 bases between them. The CDR3 loop spans 13 amino acids.